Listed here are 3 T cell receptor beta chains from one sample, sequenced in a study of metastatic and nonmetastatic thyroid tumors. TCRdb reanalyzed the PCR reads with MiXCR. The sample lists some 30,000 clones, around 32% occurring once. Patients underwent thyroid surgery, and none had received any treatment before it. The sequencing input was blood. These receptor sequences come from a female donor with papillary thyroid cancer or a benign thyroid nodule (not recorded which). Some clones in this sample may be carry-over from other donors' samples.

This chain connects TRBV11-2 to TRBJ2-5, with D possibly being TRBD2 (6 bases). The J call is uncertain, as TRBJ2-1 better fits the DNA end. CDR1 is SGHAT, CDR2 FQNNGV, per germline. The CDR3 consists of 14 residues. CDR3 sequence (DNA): TGTGCCAGCAGTTCCCTCGGGAGAGGCAATGAGCAGTTCTTC. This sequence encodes CASSSLGRGNEQFF.

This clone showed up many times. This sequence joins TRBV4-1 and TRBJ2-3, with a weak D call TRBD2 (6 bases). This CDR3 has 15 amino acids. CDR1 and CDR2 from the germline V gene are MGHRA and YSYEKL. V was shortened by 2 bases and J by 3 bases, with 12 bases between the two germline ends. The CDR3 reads CASSQPWEVTDTQYF. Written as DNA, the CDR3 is TGCGCCAGCAGCCAACCTTGGGAGGTGACAGATACGCAGTATTTT.

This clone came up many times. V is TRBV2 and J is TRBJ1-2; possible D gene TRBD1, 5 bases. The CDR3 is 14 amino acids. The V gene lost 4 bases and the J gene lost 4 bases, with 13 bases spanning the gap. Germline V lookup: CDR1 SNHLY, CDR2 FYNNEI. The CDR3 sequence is CASSVRGDSYGYTF. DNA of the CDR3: TGTGCCAGCAGTGTAAGGGGTGATTCCTATGGCTACACCTTC.